This is a list of T cell receptor beta chains from one sample in a study of blood T cell repertoires in COVID-19. Profiled with immunoSEQ multiplex PCR; TCRdb holds only in-frame clones, not every one. The table has about 270,000 clones, approximately 89% seen once. Material: peripheral blood. All receptors come from a middle-aged man who had recovered from COVID-19. CDR3s include the opening cysteine and the closing phenylalanine or tryptophan. The D gene is left open where the match is weak. Expanded clones get a size class; other rows say once, few or many, or leave the size out.

>.|TRBJ2-7|TRBV29-1|once
CSAAGLSYEQYF
TGCAGCGCCGCGGGACTGAGCTACGAGCAGTACTTC
>.|TRBJ1-2|TRBV6-5|.
CASSYLTSNYGYTF
TGTGCCAGCAGTTACTTGACAAGTAACTATGGCTACACCTTC
>TRBD1|TRBJ2-2|TRBV6-5|.
CASSWTGNPGELFF
TGTGCCAGCAGTTGGACAGGAAATCCCGGGGAGCTGTTTTTT
>TRBD2|TRBJ2-7|TRBV6-5|few
CASTQLAVTYEQYF
TGTGCCAGCACCCAACTAGCGGTAACTTACGAGCAGTACTTC
>TRBD2|TRBJ2-7|TRBV13|.
CASSRRGLATESAYEQYF
TGTGCCAGCAGCCGGCGGGGACTAGCGACGGAGTCGGCCTACGAGCAGTACTTC
>.|TRBJ1-2|TRBV4-1|.
CASSPLFEYGYTF
TGCGCCAGCAGCCCCCTCTTTGAGTATGGCTACACCTTC
>.|TRBJ2-2|TRBV6-2/TRBV6-3|.
CASSYVPANTGELFF
TGTGCCAGCAGTTACGTCCCTGCGAACACCGGGGAGCTGTTTTTT
>.|TRBJ2-7|TRBV7-6|.
CASSRRAGGPYEQYF
TGTGCCAGCAGCCGGCGTGCAGGGGGGCCGTACGAGCAGTACTTC
>TRBD1|TRBJ1-2|TRBV19|.
CASSPGQTYGYTF
TGTGCCAGTAGCCCGGGACAGACTTATGGCTACACCTTC
>TRBD1|TRBJ2-7|TRBV6-5|.
CASSRGTGTEQYF
TGTGCCAGCAGTCGCGGGACAGGGACGGAGCAGTACTTC
>TRBD2|TRBJ2-1|TRBV5-4|.
CACSGSLKYNEQFF
TGTGCCTGTAGCGGGAGTCTTAAGTACAATGAGCAGTTCTTC
>.|TRBJ2-2|TRBV2|once
CASSYWGTRNTGELFF
TGTGCCAGCAGCTATTGGGGCACACGGAACACCGGGGAGCTGTTTTTT
>TRBD1|TRBJ1-5|TRBV5-1|.
CASSEGTGSNQPQHF
TGCGCCAGCAGCGAAGGGACAGGGAGCAATCAGCCCCAGCATTTT
>TRBD2|TRBJ2-3|TRBV10-3|.
CAISTYGSGARDTQYF
TGTGCCATCAGTACATACGGGAGCGGGGCCCGGGATACGCAGTATTTT
>TRBD2|TRBJ2-7|TRBV6-5|once
CASIAGVGEQYF
TGTGCCAGCATAGCGGGGGTCGGCGAGCAGTACTTC
>TRBD1|TRBJ2-1|TRBV2|.
CASSQLPRDRYNEQFF
TGTGCCAGCAGCCAACTCCCCCGGGACAGATACAATGAGCAGTTCTTC
>.|TRBJ1-5|TRBV6-2/TRBV6-3|many
CASSAPGQGQPQHF
TGTGCCAGCAGCGCACCGGGACAAGGGCAGCCCCAGCATTTT
>.|TRBJ1-1|TRBV5-1|.
CASSLALGGPSDSFF
TGCGCCAGCAGCTTGGCCCTGGGGGGTCCTTCTGATTCTTTCTTT
>.|TRBJ2-7|TRBV4-1|.
CASSQDRMERLYEQYF
TGCGCCAGCAGCCAAGATAGGATGGAGCGACTCTACGAGCAGTACTTC
>.|TRBJ2-3|TRBV7-2|.
CASSLSTDTQYF
TGTGCCAGCAGCCTCAGCACAGATACGCAGTATTTT
>.|TRBJ1-6|TRBV2|few
CASSVTSSYNSPLHF
TGTGCCAGCAGTGTAACCAGCTCCTATAATTCACCCCTCCACTTT
>TRBD1|TRBJ2-2|TRBV27|.
CASSFSNRGTGELFF
TGTGCCAGCAGTTTCTCGAACAGGGGCACCGGGGAGCTGTTTTTT
>TRBD1|TRBJ2-7|TRBV10-3|once
CAISEGQAHPIYEQYF
TGTGCCATCAGTGAGGGACAGGCCCATCCCATCTACGAGCAGTACTTC
>TRBD2|TRBJ2-7|TRBV9|once
CASSPRTSGYEQYF
TGTGCCAGCAGCCCCCGGACTAGCGGATACGAGCAGTACTTC
>TRBD1|TRBJ2-3|TRBV7-2|.
CASSSGQGRGDTQYF
TGTGCCAGCAGCTCGGGACAGGGTCGAGGAGATACGCAGTATTTT
>TRBD1|TRBJ1-4|TRBV27|few
CASSRSHRGFNEKLFF
TGTGCCAGCAGTCGATCCCACAGGGGCTTTAATGAAAAACTGTTTTTT
>.|TRBJ2-1|TRBV7-2|.
CASSLAASRNEQFF
TGTGCCAGCAGCTTAGCGGCTAGTAGGAATGAGCAGTTCTTC
>.|TRBJ1-1|TRBV7-8|.
CASTDGRLNTEAFF
TGTGCCAGCACGGACGGGAGGTTAAACACTGAAGCTTTCTTT
>.|TRBJ1-1|TRBV3-1/TRBV3-2|few
CASSQVWGGAYQEEAFF
TGTGCCAGCAGCCAAGTCTGGGGCGGAGCTTATCAAGAGGAAGCTTTCTTT
>TRBD2|TRBJ2-3|TRBV4-1|.
CASSQKTGTSGDTQYF
TGCGCCAGCAGCCAGAAAACCGGGACTAGCGGAGATACGCAGTATTTT
>.|TRBJ1-1|TRBV27|.
CASSLSGSRTEAFF
TGTGCCAGCAGTTTATCAGGGAGTCGAACTGAAGCTTTCTTT
>TRBD2|TRBJ2-5|TRBV4-1|.
CASSHPGLGQETQYF
TGCGCCAGCAGCCACCCGGGACTAGGACAAGAGACCCAGTACTTC
>TRBD1|TRBJ1-5|TRBV6-2/TRBV6-3|.
CASSPLRGQSNQPQHF
TGTGCCAGCAGCCCGCTCAGGGGGCAAAGCAATCAGCCCCAGCATTTT
>.|TRBJ2-3|TRBV7-2|.
CASSLVLRGTDTQYF
TGTGCCAGCAGCTTAGTTCTGCGGGGCACAGATACGCAGTATTTT
>.|TRBJ2-3|TRBV15|once
CATPEREDEDTQYF
TGTGCCACCCCAGAGAGGGAGGACGAAGATACGCAGTATTTT
>TRBD2|TRBJ2-3|TRBV7-8|.
CASSLRPAGVRSDTQYF
TGTGCCAGCAGCTTAAGACCTGCGGGGGTTCGGTCAGATACGCAGTATTTT
>TRBD2|TRBJ2-3|TRBV7-2|.
CASNPRREFGTDTQYF
TGTGCCAGCAACCCCCGGCGGGAGTTCGGCACAGATACGCAGTATTTT
>TRBD2|TRBJ2-7|TRBV9|once
CASSAGLAGVTGEQYF
TGTGCCAGCAGCGCGGGACTAGCGGGAGTAACGGGGGAGCAGTACTTC
>.|TRBJ1-2|TRBV6-2/TRBV6-3|.
CASSYSNRERYGYTF
TGTGCCAGCAGTTACTCGAACAGGGAAAGATATGGCTACACCTTC
>TRBD2|TRBJ2-1|TRBV2|.
CASSGGREQFF
TGTGCCAGCAGTGGCGGGAGGGAGCAGTTCTTC
>.|TRBJ2-5|TRBV5-4|.
CASSFLARETQYF
TGTGCCAGCAGCTTTCTAGCCCGAGAGACCCAGTACTTC
>TRBD1|TRBJ2-2|TRBV7-9|.
CASSRGGVSGELFF
TGTGCCAGCAGCCGAGGGGGCGTCTCCGGGGAGCTGTTTTTT
>.|TRBJ2-2|TRBV6-6|.
CASRRTGRGDTGELFF
TGTGCCAGCAGGCGTACAGGACGCGGGGACACCGGGGAGCTGTTTTTT
>TRBD1|TRBJ1-3|TRBV2|few
CAGETGDSGNTIYF
TGTGCCGGAGAGACAGGGGACTCTGGAAACACCATATATTTT
>TRBD1|TRBJ1-5|TRBV19|.
CASSIRDRDNQPQHF
TGTGCCAGTAGTATCCGGGACAGGGACAATCAGCCCCAGCATTTT
>TRBD1|TRBJ1-4|TRBV7-2|.
CASSRTGGSEKLFF
TGTGCCAGCAGCCGGACAGGGGGCAGTGAAAAACTGTTTTTT
>.|TRBJ2-3|TRBV6-5|.
CASSQRRTDTQYF
TGTGCCAGCAGCCAGAGGCGCACAGATACGCAGTATTTT
>TRBD2|TRBJ2-1|TRBV5-8|.
CASSLAASGYYNEQFF
TGTGCCAGCAGCCTCGCGGCTAGCGGGTACTACAATGAGCAGTTCTTC
>TRBD1|TRBJ2-3|TRBV7-6|.
CASSLMRSGGPDTQYF
TGTGCCAGCAGCTTAATGAGGTCAGGGGGCCCAGATACGCAGTATTTT